This T cell receptor beta chain was documented in a study of T cell repertoires in cytomegalovirus infection. Study observations and caveats: The study identified carriers of CMV plus the relevant HLA from cumulative public TCR beta family frequency.

This CDR3 contains 13 residues. CDR1 LGHNA and CDR2 YNFKEQ come from the germline V gene. Trimming pared 0 bases from V and 2 bases from J, leaving 3 bases between. Worth noting for this clonotype: What it recognizes is unknown.

In TCRdb, the reads were re-called with MiXCR into one record per CDR3 protein. The data hold about 920,000 distinct CDR3 sequences, with less than 40% observed a single time. This specimen was cultured CD8+ T cells from PBMCs, taken from culture after CMV antigen stimulation. The clonotype was recovered from a human donor in good health (CMV status not recorded). Some clones in this sample may be carry-over from other donors' samples. This chain uses TRBV4-2 with TRBJ2-3; unclear D gene. CDR3: CASSQDATDTQYF. Written as DNA, the CDR3 is TGTGCCAGCAGCCAAGACGCCACAGATACGCAGTATTTT.